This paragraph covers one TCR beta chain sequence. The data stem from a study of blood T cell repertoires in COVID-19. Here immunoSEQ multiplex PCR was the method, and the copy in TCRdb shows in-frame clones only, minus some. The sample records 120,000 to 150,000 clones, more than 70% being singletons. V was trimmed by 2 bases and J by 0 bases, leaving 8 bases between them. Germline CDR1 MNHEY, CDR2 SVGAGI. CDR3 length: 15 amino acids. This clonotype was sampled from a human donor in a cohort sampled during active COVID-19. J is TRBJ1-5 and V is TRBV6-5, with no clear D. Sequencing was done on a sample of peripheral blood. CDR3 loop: CASSYALNSNQPQHF. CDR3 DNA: TGTGCCAGCAGTTACGCCCTAAATAGCAATCAGCCCCAGCATTTT.